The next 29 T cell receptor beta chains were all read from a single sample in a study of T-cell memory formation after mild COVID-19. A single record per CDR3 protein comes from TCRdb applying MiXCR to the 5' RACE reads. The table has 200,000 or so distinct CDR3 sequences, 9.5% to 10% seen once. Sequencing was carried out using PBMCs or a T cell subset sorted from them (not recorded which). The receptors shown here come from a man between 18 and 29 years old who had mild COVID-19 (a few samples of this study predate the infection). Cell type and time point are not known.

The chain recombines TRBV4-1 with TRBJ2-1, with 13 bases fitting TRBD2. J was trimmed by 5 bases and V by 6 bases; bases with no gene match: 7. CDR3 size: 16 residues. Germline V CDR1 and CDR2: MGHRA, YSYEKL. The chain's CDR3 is CASRLPGTSGNNEQFF. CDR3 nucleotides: TGCGCCAGCAGACTACCCGGGACTAGCGGGAACAATGAGCAGTTCTTC.

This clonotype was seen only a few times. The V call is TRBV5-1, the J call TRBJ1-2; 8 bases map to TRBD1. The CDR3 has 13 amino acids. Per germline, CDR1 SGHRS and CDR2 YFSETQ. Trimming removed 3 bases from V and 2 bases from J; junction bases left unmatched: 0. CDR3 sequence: CASSSGGNYGYTF. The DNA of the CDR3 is TGCGCCAGCAGCTCAGGGGGCAACTATGGCTACACCTTC.

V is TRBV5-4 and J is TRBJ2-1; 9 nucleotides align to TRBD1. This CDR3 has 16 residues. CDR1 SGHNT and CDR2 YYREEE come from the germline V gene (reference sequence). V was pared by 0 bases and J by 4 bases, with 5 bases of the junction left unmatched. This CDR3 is CASSLATGGSYNEQFF. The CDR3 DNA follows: TGTGCCAGCAGCTTGGCGACAGGGGGGAGTTACAATGAGCAGTTCTTC.

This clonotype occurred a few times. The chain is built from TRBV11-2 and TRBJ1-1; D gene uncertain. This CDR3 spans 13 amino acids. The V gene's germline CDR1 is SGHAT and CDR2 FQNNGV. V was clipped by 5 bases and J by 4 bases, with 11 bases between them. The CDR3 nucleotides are TGTGCCAGCAGCCATACGGGAGGCACTGAAGCTTTCTTT. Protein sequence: CASSHTGGTEAFF.

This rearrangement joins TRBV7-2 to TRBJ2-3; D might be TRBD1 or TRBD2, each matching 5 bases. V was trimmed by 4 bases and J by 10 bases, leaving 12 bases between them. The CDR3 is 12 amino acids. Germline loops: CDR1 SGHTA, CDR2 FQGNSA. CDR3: CASSSDQGPQYF. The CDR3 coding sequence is TGTGCCAGCAGCTCAGATCAGGGACCGCAGTATTTT. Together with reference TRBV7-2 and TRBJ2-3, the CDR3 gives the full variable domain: GAGVSQSPSNKVTEKGKDVELRCDPISGHTALYWYRQSLGQGLEFLIYFQGNSAPDKSGLPSDRFSAERTGGSVSTLTIQRTQQEDSAVYLCASSSDQGPQYFGPGTRLTVL.

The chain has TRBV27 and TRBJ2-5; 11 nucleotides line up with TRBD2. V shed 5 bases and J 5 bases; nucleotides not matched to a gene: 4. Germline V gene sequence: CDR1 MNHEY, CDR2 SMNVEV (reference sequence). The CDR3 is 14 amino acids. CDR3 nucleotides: TGTGCCAGCAGTCTAGCGGGGGGTTGGGAGACCCAGTACTTC. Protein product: CASSLAGGWETQYF.

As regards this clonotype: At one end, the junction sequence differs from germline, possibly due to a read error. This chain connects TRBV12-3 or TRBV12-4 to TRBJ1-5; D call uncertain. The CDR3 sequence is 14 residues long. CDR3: CASLSAFSDQPQHF. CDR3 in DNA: TGTGCCAGCCTGTCGGCCTTTAGCGATCAGCCCCAGCATTTT.

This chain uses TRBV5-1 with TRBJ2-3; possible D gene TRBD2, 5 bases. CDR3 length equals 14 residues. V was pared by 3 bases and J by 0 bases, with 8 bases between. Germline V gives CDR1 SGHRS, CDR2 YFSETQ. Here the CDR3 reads CASSSLESTDTQYF. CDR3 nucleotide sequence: TGCGCCAGCAGCTCACTAGAAAGCACAGATACGCAGTATTTT.

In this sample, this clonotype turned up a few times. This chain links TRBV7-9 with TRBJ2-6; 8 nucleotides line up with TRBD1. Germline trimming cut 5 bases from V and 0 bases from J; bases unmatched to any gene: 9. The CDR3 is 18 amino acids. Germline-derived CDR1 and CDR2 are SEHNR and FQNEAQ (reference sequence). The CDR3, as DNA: TGTGCCAGCAGCCATTCCCCACAGGGGGTCTCTGGGGCCAACGTCCTGACTTTC. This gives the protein CASSHSPQGVSGANVLTF.

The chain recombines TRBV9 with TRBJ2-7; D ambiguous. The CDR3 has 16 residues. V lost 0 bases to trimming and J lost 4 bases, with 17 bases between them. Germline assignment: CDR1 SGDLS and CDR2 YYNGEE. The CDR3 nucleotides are TGTGCCAGCAGCGTAGACTCCCCTGTCGGAGCGTACGAGCAGTACTTC. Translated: CASSVDSPVGAYEQYF.

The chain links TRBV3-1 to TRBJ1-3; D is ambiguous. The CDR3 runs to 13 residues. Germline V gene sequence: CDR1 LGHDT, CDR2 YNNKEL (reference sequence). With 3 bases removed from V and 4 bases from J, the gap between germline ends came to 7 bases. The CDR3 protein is CASSQQIGNTIYF. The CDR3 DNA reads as TGTGCCAGCAGCCAGCAGATCGGAAACACCATATATTTT. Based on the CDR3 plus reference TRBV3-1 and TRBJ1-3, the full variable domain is DTAVSQTPKYLVTQMGNDKSIKCEQNLGHDTMYWYKQDSKKFLKIMFSYNNKELIINETVPNRFSPKSPDKAHLNLHINSLELGDSAVYFCASSQQIGNTIYFGEGSWLTVV.

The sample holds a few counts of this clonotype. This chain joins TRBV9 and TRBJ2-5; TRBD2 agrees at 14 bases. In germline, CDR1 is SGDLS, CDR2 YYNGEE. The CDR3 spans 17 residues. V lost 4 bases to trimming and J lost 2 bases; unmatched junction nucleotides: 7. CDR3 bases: TGTGCCAGCAGCCCCGGACTAGCGGGGGGAGGGCAAGAGACCCAGTACTTC. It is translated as CASSPGLAGGGQETQYF.

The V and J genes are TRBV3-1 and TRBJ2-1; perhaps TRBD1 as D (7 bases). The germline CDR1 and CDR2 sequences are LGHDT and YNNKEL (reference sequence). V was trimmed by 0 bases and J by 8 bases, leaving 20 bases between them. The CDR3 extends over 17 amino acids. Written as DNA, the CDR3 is TGTGCCAGCAGCCAAGAGTCCTGGGGCAGGGGGGTCCATGAGCAGTTCTTC. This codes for CASSQESWGRGVHEQFF.

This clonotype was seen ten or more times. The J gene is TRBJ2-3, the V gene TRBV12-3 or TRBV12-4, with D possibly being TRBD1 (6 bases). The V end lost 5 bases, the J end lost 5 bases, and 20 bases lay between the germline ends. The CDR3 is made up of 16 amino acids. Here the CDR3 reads CASSPELVGAKDTQYF. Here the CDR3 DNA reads TGTGCCAGCAGTCCAGAGTTGGTGGGGGCCAAAGATACGCAGTATTTT.

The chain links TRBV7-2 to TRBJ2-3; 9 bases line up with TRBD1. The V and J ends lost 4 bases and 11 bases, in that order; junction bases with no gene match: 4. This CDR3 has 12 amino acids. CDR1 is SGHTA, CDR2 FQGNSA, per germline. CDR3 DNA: TGTGCCAGCAGCTCCTCGGGACAGGGGCAGTATTTT. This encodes CASSSSGQGQYF.

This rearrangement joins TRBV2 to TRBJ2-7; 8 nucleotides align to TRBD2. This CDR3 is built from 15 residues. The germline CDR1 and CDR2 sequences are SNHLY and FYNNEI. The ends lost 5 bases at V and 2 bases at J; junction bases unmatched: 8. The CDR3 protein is CASSSMAGGPYEQYF. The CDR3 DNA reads TGTGCCAGCAGTTCAATGGCGGGGGGTCCCTACGAGCAGTACTTC.

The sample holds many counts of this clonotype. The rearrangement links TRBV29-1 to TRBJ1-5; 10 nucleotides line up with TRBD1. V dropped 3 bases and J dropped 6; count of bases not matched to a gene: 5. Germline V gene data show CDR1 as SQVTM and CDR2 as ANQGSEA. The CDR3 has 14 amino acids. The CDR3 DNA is TGCAGCGTTGAGACAGGGGGCAAGGGTCAGCCCCAGCATTTT. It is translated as CSVETGGKGQPQHF.

The CDR3 nucleotides read TGTGCTGGGCGTCGCCCAAATCAGCCCCAGCATTTT. Translation: CAGRRPNQPQHF. V usage is TRBV28 and J usage is TRBJ1-5; D not resolved. The CDR3 is 12 residues long. In germline, CDR1 is MDHEN, CDR2 SYDVKM.

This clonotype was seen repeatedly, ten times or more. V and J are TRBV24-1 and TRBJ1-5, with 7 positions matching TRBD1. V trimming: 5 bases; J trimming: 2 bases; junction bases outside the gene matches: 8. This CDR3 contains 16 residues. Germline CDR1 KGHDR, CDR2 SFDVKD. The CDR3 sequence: CATSGYKGTGNQPQHF. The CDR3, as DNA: TGTGCCACCAGTGGTTATAAGGGGACAGGCAATCAGCCCCAGCATTTT.

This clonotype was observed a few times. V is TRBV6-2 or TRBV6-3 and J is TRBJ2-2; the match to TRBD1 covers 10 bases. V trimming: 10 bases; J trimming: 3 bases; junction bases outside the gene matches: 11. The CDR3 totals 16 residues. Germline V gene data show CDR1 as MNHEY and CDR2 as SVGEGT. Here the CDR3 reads CATITIGTGDTGELFF. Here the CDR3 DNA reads TGTGCCACCATCACCATTGGGACAGGGGACACCGGGGAGCTGTTTTTT.

CDR3 nucleotide sequence: TGTGCCAGCAGCCAAGAGAGGGGGGCACCCCTCCACTTT. Protein product: CASSQERGAPLHF. The chain carries TRBV4-2 and TRBJ1-6; tentative D call: TRBD1 (6 bases). The CDR3 has 13 amino acids. CDR1 LGHNA and CDR2 YNFKEQ come from the germline V gene. Trimming removed 0 bases at V and 11 bases at J, with 8 bases between.

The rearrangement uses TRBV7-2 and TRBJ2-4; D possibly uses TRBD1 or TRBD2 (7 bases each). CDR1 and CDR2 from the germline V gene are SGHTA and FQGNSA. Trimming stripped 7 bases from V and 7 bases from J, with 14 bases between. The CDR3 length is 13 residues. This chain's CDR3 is CASTRQGGNIQYF. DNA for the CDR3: TGTGCCAGCACCCGCCAGGGGGGGAACATTCAGTACTTC.

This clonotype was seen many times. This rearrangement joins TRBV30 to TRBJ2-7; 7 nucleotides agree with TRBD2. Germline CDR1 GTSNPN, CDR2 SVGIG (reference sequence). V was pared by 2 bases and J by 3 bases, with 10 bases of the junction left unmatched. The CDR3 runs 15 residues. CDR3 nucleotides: TGTGCCTGGAGTAGTGGCAGCGGGACCTACTACGAGCAGTACTTC. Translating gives CAWSSGSGTYYEQYF.

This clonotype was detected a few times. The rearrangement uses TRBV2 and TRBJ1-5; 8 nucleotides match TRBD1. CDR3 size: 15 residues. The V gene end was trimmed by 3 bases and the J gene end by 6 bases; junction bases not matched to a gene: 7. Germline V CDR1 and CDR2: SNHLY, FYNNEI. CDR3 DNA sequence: TGTGCCAGCAGTGAGGAAAGTACAGGGGGTCAGCCCCAGCATTTT. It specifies CASSEESTGGQPQHF.

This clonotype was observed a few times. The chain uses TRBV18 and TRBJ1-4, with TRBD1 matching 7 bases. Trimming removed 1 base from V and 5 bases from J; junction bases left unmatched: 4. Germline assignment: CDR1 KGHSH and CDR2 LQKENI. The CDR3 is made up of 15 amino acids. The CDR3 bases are TGTGCCAGCTCACCACAGGGGGCTCCAAATGAAAAACTGTTTTTT. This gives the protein CASSPQGAPNEKLFF.

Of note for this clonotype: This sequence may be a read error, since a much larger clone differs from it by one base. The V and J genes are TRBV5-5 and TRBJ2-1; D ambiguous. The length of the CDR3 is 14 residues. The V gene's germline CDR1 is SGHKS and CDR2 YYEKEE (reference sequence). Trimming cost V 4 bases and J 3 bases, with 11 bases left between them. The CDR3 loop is CASSKNSVYNEQFF. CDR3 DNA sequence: TGTGCCAGCAGCAAGAACAGCGTCTACAATGAGCAGTTCTTC.

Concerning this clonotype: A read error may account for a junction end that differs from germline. CDR3 bases: TGCAGTGCTAGAGATCCAAACTTC. Its protein is CSARDPNF. The chain combines TRBV20-1 with TRBJ2-7; D gene ambiguous. Germline CDR1 DFQATT, CDR2 SNEGSKA (reference sequence). The CDR3 totals 8 residues.

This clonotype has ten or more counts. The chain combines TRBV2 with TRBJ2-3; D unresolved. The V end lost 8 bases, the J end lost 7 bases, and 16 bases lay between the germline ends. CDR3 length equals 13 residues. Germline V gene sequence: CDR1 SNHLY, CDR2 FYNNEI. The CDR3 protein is CASQDPDPNTQYF. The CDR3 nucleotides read TGTGCCAGCCAGGACCCCGATCCCAATACGCAGTATTTT.

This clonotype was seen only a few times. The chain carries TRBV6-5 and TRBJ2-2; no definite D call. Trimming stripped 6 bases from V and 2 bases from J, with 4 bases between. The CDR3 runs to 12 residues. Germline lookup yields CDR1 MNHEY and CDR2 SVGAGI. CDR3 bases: TGTGCCAGCAGAATTAACACCGGGGAGCTGTTTTTT. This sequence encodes CASRINTGELFF.